The 4 T cell receptor beta chains reported below all come from one sample, sequenced in a study of blood T cell repertoires in COVID-19. Sequencing was performed with immunoSEQ multiplex PCR; in TCRdb, only in-frame clones are kept and a portion is missing. The sample consists of about 130,000 clones, about 87% of them appearing once. The sequenced sample was peripheral blood. The source of these receptors is a woman aged 60-70 years with acute or convalescent COVID-19.

V gene TRBV12-3 or TRBV12-4 combines with J gene TRBJ1-4, with 8 bases matching TRBD1. With 6 bases clipped from V and 12 bases from J, the junction kept 3 bases outside the gene matches. The CDR3 is 11 amino acids. Here the CDR3 reads CASRGGQELFF. The CDR3 DNA follows: TGTGCCAGCAGGGGGGGACAGGAACTGTTTTTT.

J is TRBJ2-1 and V is TRBV19; possible D gene TRBD2, 5 bases. Trimming cost V 2 bases and J 0 bases, with 11 bases left between them. This CDR3 has 16 amino acids. Per germline, CDR1 LNHDA and CDR2 SQIVND (reference sequence). In DNA form, the CDR3 reads TGTGCCAGTAGTATAAGACTACAAAGCTCCTACAATGAGCAGTTCTTC. This codes for CASSIRLQSSYNEQFF.

The chain recombines TRBV6-5 with TRBJ1-1, with D perhaps matching TRBD1 (5 bases). The germline V gene has CDR1 MNHEY and CDR2 SVGAGI. Trimming took 0 bases from V and 4 from J, leaving 15 bases between them. This CDR3 contains 16 residues. The CDR3 reads CASSYSSVGRSTEAFF. The CDR3 DNA follows: TGTGCCAGCAGTTACTCGTCGGTGGGGCGGAGCACTGAAGCTTTCTTT.

The chain is built from TRBV5-4 and TRBJ2-2, with a tentative D call TRBD2 (5 bases). Germline V CDR1 and CDR2: SGHNT, YYREEE (reference sequence). Trimming removed 5 bases at V and 1 base at J, with 12 bases between. This CDR3 region has 15 residues. The CDR3 nucleotides are TGTGCCAGCAGTTGGTCGGCGGGGAACACCGGGGAGCTGTTTTTT. This codes for CASSWSAGNTGELFF.